This TCR beta chain was identified during a study of blood T cell repertoires in COVID-19. Study-wide context: PBMCs, B-cell-depleted T cells, or T cells were the source of the cDNA or gDNA that made up the material.

Trimming cost V 0 bases and J 4 bases, with 15 bases left between them. CDR3 size: 16 residues. CDR1 is LGHDT and CDR2 is YNNKEL in the germline V gene (reference sequence). Methods used by the authors: Reference gene primer amplification gave estimated nucleated cell counts. Method: immunoSEQ multiplex PCR; TCRdb's copy keeps in-frame clones and lacks some. That table furnishes V, J and clone size, whereas the DNA furnished D and trimming. Of about 300,000 clones in the sample, roughly 90% were seen once. The sequenced sample consisted of peripheral blood. The genes are TRBV3-1 (or the pseudogene TRBV3-2) and TRBJ1-1, with TRBD1 as a possible D gene (5 bases). This TCR was sampled from a young man who had recovered from COVID-19. CDR3 sequence reads: CASSQDVIRVGTEAFF. DNA of the CDR3: TGTGCCAGCAGCCAAGACGTGATCAGGGTCGGCACTGAAGCTTTCTTT.